This T cell receptor beta chain was documented in a study of identifying expanded T cells in peripheral blood. This clone was observed at least ten times. The antigen is not known. The ends lost 1 base at V and 1 base at J; junction bases unmatched: 13. Germline V CDR1 and CDR2: SGHVS, FQNEAQ. This CDR3 contains 20 residues. Notes on the study in general: Variance in clone template counts between approximately two-week samples significantly increased with total template count across all healthy donors. Over around two and four weeks, about 16 and 19 clones changed, versus around 1.3 between replicates.

Healthy donors had no documented immune events, such as infections, while sampled. The protocol was immunoSEQ multiplex PCR, while the TCRdb copy is restricted to in-frame clones and leaves out a portion. The table shows about 78,000 clones, with 88% occurring only once. The sequencing sample was made of blood. The receptor was derived from a person between 18 and 69 years old in good health. The chain carries TRBV7-8 and TRBJ2-6, with 7 positions matching TRBD2. As DNA, the CDR3 is TGTGCCAGCAGCTTAGAAGGGGAGTGGGGGACTAAATCTGGGGCCAACGTCCTGACTTTC. Amino acids: CASSLEGEWGTKSGANVLTF.